A single sample is the source of the 14 T cell receptor beta chains below, sequenced in a study of cytomegalovirus exposure and HLA in healthy donors. Profiling relied on immunoSEQ multiplex PCR, and the TCRdb table lists in-frame clones only, not all of them. The sample contains 150,000 to 180,000 clones, just over 85% of which appear only once. Source material: PBMCs. The receptors shown here come from a human donor in good health.

The rearrangement uses TRBV27 and TRBJ1-2; 9 nucleotides agree with TRBD1. The V gene's germline CDR1 is MNHEY and CDR2 SMNVEV (reference sequence). The trim removed 0 bases at V and 8 bases at J, leaving 10 bases unmatched. The CDR3 consists of 16 residues. CDR3 loop: CASSLSGQGRSRGYTF. The CDR3 DNA reads TGTGCCAGCAGTTTATCCGGACAGGGGCGTTCGAGAGGCTACACCTTC.

This clone showed up just a few times. This rearrangement joins TRBV7-9 to TRBJ1-3; 8 bases align to TRBD1. Losses at the gene ends were 5 bases for V and 2 bases for J; bases not matched to a gene: 11. CDR3 length: 17 amino acids. The germline CDR1 and CDR2 sequences are SEHNR and FQNEAQ (reference sequence). CDR3 sequence: CASSPRDRRITGNTIYF. Here the CDR3 DNA reads TGTGCCAGCAGCCCGCGGGACAGGCGCATTACTGGAAACACCATATATTTT.

The V call is TRBV30, the J call TRBJ1-2; perhaps TRBD1 as D (6 bases). Germline lookup yields CDR1 GTSNPN and CDR2 SVGIG (reference sequence). The V end lost 7 bases, the J end lost 7 bases, and 28 bases lay between the germline ends. The CDR3 consists of 16 residues. The CDR3 is CAYLRPGLGGGVGYTF. The CDR3 bases are TGTGCCTACCTAAGGCCCGGGCTCGGAGGGGGGGTTGGCTACACCTTC.

The chain recombines TRBV11-2 with TRBJ1-2; TRBD1 matches at 7 bases. The CDR3 loop spans 15 amino acids. Germline trimming cut 0 bases from V and 4 bases from J; bases unmatched to any gene: 5. Germline assignment: CDR1 SGHAT and CDR2 FQNNGV. DNA for the CDR3: TGTGCCAGCAGCTTAGAGTACGACAGGGTCTATGGCTACACCTTC. Its translation is CASSLEYDRVYGYTF.

The rearrangement joins TRBV5-1 to TRBJ2-5; D is possibly TRBD1 (6 bases). CDR3 length: 16 amino acids. Germline CDR1 SGHRS, CDR2 YFSETQ. V was pared by 3 bases and J by 5 bases, with 20 bases between. The CDR3, as DNA: TGCGCCAGCAGCTCATCATACAGGGAATTCGGGGAGACCCAGTACTTC. Translation gives CASSSSYREFGETQYF.

The V call is TRBV29-1, the J call TRBJ1-5; 7 bases are a match to TRBD1. Germline assignment: CDR1 SQVTM and CDR2 ANQGSEA. The CDR3 spans 13 residues. After removal of 6 bases from V and 4 bases from J, the junction contained 6 bases not matched to a gene. CDR3 sequence: CSVATGPNQPQHF. CDR3 bases: TGCAGCGTCGCGACAGGGCCAAATCAGCCCCAGCATTTT.

V gene TRBV7-2 combines with J gene TRBJ1-5; D gene unclear. V was trimmed by 4 bases and J by 7 bases, leaving 8 bases between them. The CDR3 is 12 amino acids. Looked up from germline, CDR1 is SGHTA and CDR2 is FQGNSA. The CDR3: CASSSLLQPQHF. CDR3 DNA: TGTGCCAGCAGCTCCTTACTGCAGCCCCAGCATTTT.

V usage is TRBV5-1 and J usage is TRBJ2-2, with 7 positions matching TRBD1. This CDR3 region has 14 residues. The trim removed 0 bases at V and 6 bases at J, leaving 2 bases unmatched. Germline V gene data show CDR1 as SGHRS and CDR2 as YFSETQ. The CDR3 region has the DNA TGCGCCAGCAGCTTGGACAGGGGCGCCGGGGAGCTGTTTTTT. This sequence encodes CASSLDRGAGELFF.

The chain has TRBV7-3 and TRBJ1-1; 7 nucleotides align to TRBD1. V trimming: 5 bases; J trimming: 4 bases; junction bases outside the gene matches: 7. From germline, CDR1 is SGHTA and CDR2 FQGTGA. The CDR3 spans 14 residues. The CDR3 bases are TGTGCCAGCAGCCAGACACAGGGGTCCACTGAAGCTTTCTTT. Protein: CASSQTQGSTEAFF.

The V and J genes are TRBV7-2 and TRBJ2-7; the match to TRBD2 covers 10 bases. Losses at the gene ends were 1 base for V and 7 bases for J; bases not matched to a gene: 10. CDR1 SGHTA and CDR2 FQGNSA come from the germline V gene. This CDR3 is 16 amino acids long. This CDR3 is CASSLVAPSGGGEQYF. CDR3 coding DNA: TGTGCCAGCAGCTTAGTGGCTCCTAGCGGGGGAGGTGAGCAGTACTTC.

The chain is built from TRBV5-1 and TRBJ2-1, with D perhaps matching TRBD1 (5 bases). Per the germline V gene, CDR1 is SGHRS and CDR2 is YFSETQ. This CDR3 is 11 amino acids long. The V end lost 5 bases, the J end lost 12 bases, and 12 bases lay between the germline ends. CDR3 sequence reads: CASSLGVGQFF. DNA for the CDR3: TGCGCCAGCAGTCTAGGGGTTGGGCAGTTCTTC.

This clone was detected once. V and J are TRBV5-1 and TRBJ2-3, with D possibly being TRBD1 (6 bases). The V gene's germline CDR1 is SGHRS and CDR2 YFSETQ. Trimming removed 4 bases from V and 4 bases from J, with 10 bases in between. CDR3 length: 13 residues. CDR3 protein: CASSIQGPDTQYF. As DNA, the CDR3 is TGCGCCAGCAGCATACAGGGTCCAGATACGCAGTATTTT.

The V call is TRBV2, the J call TRBJ2-5; no reliable D call. Trimming pared 9 bases from V and 0 bases from J, leaving 5 bases between. Germline values: CDR1 SNHLY, CDR2 FYNNEI. The CDR3 runs to 11 residues. The DNA for the CDR3 is TGTGCCAGTGACTACCAAGAGACCCAGTACTTC. Translated, it gives CASDYQETQYF.

The rearrangement links TRBV5-1 to TRBJ2-1; 7 bases fit TRBD2. J was trimmed by 2 bases and V by 2 bases; bases with no gene match: 4. The germline V gene encodes CDR1 SGHRS and CDR2 YFSETQ. The length of the CDR3 is 15 residues. The CDR3 DNA reads as TGCGCCAGCAGCTTTGAGGGAGGGACCTACAATGAGCAGTTCTTC. The encoded protein is CASSFEGGTYNEQFF.